This note documents a single TCR beta chain sequence. Antigen: not known. The source of the sample is a study of radiotherapy plus CTLA-4 blockade in lung cancer. The study, taken as a whole, reports: Radiotherapy plus ipilimumab was followed by expansion in blood of tumor-derived TCR clones. Early clone dynamics of blood T cells, plus interferon-beta, reportedly predicted response best.

The study gave focal radiation plus ipilimumab CTLA-4 blockade to patients with chemo-refractory metastatic non-small-cell lung cancer. Clones were read by immunoSEQ multiplex PCR, and TCRdb kept only the in-frame ones, dropping some. The sample has more than 80,000 clones, about 85% seen once. The germline V gene has CDR1 SGHRS and CDR2 YFSETQ. The CDR3 sequence is 14 residues long. V gave up 2 bases and J gave up 0 bases, with 8 bases separating them. The chain is built from TRBV5-1 and TRBJ1-2; no definite D call. The sequence was collected from a human donor with non-small cell lung cancer that progressed on radiotherapy plus ipilimumab. Some clones in this sample may be carry-over from other donors' samples. The sequences come from peripheral blood, collected from a patient treated with radiotherapy plus ipilimumab. The CDR3 reads CASSFGSANYGYTF. The CDR3 DNA reads TGCGCCAGCAGCTTTGGTTCAGCTAACTATGGCTACACCTTC. Using reference TRBV5-1 and TRBJ1-2 for the parts outside the CDR3, the full variable domain is KAGVTQTPRYLIKTRGQQVTLSCSPISGHRSVSWYQQTPGQGLQFLFEYFSETQRNKGNFPGRFSGRQFSNSRSEMNVSTLELGDSALYLCASSFGSANYGYTFGSGTRLTVV.